This section outlines one T cell receptor (beta chain) sequence together with its context. Its antigen has not been determined. No clone much larger than this one lies a single base away; base qualities are absent. There are 11 amino acids in the CDR3, from cysteine to phenylalanine inclusive. Only the CDR3 DNA is retained, 33 bases long and in frame from the first base. Per the germline V gene, SGHAT is the CDR1 and FQNNGV is the CDR2. Relative to germline, V is 7 bases shorter and J is 3 bases shorter, with 7 bases between their ends. The record originates from a study of CD4 T cells in relation to SARS-CoV-2 and coronaviruses (dated by TCRdb to the early 2020s). At the level of the whole study: Patient-derived lymphoblastoid cell lines were used to map the HLA restriction of shared crossreactive spike epitopes. Memory CD4+ T cell crossreactivity between SARS-CoV-2 and common cold coronavirus spike proteins was assessed at the TCR clonotype level in the study. For other donors in the study, expansion assays were sequenced with a different, Illumina-based TCR-beta assay. The Adaptive Biotechnologies TCR-sequencing kit was used to sequence samples from a few pre-COVID donors and the naive versus memory experiments, whereas other data were Illumina-based. What the work shows at the level of the full study, not this receptor alone: Crossreactive clones showed significantly weaker SARS-CoV-2-driven expansion than monoreactive clones, consistent with antigenic imprinting. The study was constrained by small numbers of patients and of tested TCRs. Naive versus memory sequencing indicated the assay detects memory recall responses rather than primary responses primed during culture. Pre-pandemic and post-infection samples were not both contributed by any donor, so tracing of the source of pre-existing responses was limited. In roughly 60% of donors, memory CD4+ clonotypes turned up that crossrecognized SARS-CoV-2 and at least one common cold coronavirus spike. Crossreactivity analysis centred on spike protein, so crossreactivity against other viral proteins was not assessed.

Deep-resolution immunoSEQ TCR-beta sequencing was performed on DNA from uncultured naive and memory CD4+ T cells. The authors' analysis ran thus. During preprocessing, nonproductive sequences were removed, as were CDR3s that did not start with C, did not end with F or W, or were shorter than 7 amino acids. Cultured and uncultured naive and memory CD4+ repertoires were searched for previously identified spike- and CEF-reactive CDR3s. After three terminal residues were trimmed from each end, CDR3 homology was quantified as pairwise Levenshtein distance using the stringdist R package. The source is immuneACCESS, and TCRdb retained only in-frame sequences with V and J called. Part of the clones is not carried over; for the studies checked, unresolved V genes explain less than half of this, and the remainder is unexplained. V and J calls and clone size follow that table, whereas D and trimming were derived from the DNA. In all, the sample holds under 70,000 clones, and just over 85% of those were seen once. About 1.5% of the sample lies in the top ten.

CD4+ T cells from unexposed donors were collected before the COVID-19 pandemic (2011-2018). To separate naive from memory CD4+ T cells, cryopreserved PBMCs first underwent CD4 enrichment and then EasySep naive CD4+ T cell enrichment. The leukapheresis product used for the unexposed donors was purchased from a commercial source. PBMCs were isolated from leukapheresis product or whole blood by Ficoll-Paque PLUS gradient centrifugation. PBMCs were either used fresh in the expansion assay or cryopreserved at -140 degrees C. The QIAamp Micro DNA Kit was used to extract genomic DNA from the CD4+ T cells. The sequencing sample was made of memory CD4+ T cells from PBMCs. The cell subset or site label for this specimen denotes: memory (non-naive) CD4+ T cells. This TCR derives from a human donor in good health. The chain is assembled from TRBV11-2 and TRBJ2-7; the D segment could be TRBD2, given 6 matching bases. The CDR3 in this case is CASNGGYEQYF. The nucleotide sequence is given as TGTGCCAGCAACGGGGGCTACGAGCAGTACTTC.